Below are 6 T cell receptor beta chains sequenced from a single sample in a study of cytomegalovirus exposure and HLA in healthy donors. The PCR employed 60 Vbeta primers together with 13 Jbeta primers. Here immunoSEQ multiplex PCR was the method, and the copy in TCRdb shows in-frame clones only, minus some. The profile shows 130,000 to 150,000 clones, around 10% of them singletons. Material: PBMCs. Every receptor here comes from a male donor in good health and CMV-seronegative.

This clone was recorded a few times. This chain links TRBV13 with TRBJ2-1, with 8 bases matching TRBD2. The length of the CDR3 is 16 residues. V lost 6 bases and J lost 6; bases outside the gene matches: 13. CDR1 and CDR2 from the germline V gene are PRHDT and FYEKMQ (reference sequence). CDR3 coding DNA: TGTGCCAGCAGTGAAGAGGCTAGCGGGCTACGCAATGAGCAGTTCTTC. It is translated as CASSEEASGLRNEQFF.

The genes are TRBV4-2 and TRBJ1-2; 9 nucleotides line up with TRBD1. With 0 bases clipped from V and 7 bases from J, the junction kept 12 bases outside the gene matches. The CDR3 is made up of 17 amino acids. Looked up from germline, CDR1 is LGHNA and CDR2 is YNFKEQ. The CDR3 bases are TGTGCCAGCAGCCAAGATCTGCGGACAGGGGTTTTAAGTGGCTACACCTTC. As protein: CASSQDLRTGVLSGYTF.

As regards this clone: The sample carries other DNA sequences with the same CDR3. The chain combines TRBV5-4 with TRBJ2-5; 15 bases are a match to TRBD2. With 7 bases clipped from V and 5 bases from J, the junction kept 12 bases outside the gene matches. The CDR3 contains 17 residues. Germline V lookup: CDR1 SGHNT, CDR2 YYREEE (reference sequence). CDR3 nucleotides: TGTGCCAGCCGCGTATGGACTAGCGGGAGGGCCGGGGAGACCCAGTACTTC. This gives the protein CASRVWTSGRAGETQYF.

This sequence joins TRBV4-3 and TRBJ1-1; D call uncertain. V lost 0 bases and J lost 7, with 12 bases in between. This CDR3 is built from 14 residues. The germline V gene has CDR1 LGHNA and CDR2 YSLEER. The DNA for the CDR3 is TGCGCCAGCAGCCAAGATCGGAGCCTTGGTGAAGCTTTCTTT. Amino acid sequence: CASSQDRSLGEAFF.

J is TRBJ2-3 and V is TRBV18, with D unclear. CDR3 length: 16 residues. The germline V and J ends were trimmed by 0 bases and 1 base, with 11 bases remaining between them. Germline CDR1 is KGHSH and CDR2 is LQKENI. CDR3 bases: TGTGCCAGCTCACCACCGATATCCCTACGCACAGATACGCAGTATTTT. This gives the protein CASSPPISLRTDTQYF.

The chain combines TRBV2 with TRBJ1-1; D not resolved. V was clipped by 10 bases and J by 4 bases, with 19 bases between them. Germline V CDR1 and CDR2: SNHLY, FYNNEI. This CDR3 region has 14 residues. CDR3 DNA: TGTGCCACCCAACCCGGGATCCGCGGCACTGAAGCTTTCTTT. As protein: CATQPGIRGTEAFF.